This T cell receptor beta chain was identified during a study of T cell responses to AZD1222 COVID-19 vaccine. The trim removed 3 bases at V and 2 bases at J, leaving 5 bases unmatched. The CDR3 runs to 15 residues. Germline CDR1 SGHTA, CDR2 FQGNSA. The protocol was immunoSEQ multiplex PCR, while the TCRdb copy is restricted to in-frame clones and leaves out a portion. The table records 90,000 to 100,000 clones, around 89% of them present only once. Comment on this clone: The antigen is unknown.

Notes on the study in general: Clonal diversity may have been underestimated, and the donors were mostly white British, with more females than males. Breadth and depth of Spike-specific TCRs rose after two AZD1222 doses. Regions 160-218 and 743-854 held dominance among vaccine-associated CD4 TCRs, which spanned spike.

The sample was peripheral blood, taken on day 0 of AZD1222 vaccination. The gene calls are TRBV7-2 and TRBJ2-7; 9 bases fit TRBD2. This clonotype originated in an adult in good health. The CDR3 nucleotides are TGTGCCAGCAGCTTCTTAGCGGGAGTCCCCTACGAGCAGTACTTC. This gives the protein CASSFLAGVPYEQYF.